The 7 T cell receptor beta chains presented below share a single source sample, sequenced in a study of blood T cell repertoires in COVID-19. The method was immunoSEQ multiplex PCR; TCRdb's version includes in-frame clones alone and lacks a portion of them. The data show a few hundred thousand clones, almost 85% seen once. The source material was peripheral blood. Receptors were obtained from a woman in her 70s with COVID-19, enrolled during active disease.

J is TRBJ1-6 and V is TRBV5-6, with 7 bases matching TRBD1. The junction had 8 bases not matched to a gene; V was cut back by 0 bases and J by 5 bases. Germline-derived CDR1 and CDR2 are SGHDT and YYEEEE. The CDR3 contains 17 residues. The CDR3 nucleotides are TGTGCCAGCAGCTTGGCCAGGCCGGGACAGAATAATTCACCCCTCCACTTT. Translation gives CASSLARPGQNNSPLHF.

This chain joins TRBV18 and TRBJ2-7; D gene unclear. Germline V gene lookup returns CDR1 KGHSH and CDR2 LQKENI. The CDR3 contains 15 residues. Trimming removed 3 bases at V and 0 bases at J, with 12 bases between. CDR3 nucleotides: TGTGCCAGCTCACCCTCTATAGACATCTCCTACGAGCAGTACTTC. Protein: CASSPSIDISYEQYF.

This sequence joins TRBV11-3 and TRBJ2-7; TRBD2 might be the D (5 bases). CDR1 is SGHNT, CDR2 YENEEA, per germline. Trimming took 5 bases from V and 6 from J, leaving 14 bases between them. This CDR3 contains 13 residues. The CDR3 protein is CASSLGWEREQYF. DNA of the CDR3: TGTGCCAGCAGCCTCGGATGGGAGCGCGAGCAGTACTTC.

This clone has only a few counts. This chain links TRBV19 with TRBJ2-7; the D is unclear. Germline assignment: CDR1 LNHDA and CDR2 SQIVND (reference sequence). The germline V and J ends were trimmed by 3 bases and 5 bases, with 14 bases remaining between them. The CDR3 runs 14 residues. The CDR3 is CASSISENSHEQYF. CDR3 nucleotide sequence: TGTGCCAGTAGTATCTCGGAGAATTCCCACGAGCAGTACTTC.

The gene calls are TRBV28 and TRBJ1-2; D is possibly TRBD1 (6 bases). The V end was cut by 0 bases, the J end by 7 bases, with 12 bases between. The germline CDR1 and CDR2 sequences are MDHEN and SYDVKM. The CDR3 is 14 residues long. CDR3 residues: CASSLWSGGSGYTF. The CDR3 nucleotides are TGTGCCAGCAGTTTATGGTCTGGGGGCAGTGGCTACACCTTC.

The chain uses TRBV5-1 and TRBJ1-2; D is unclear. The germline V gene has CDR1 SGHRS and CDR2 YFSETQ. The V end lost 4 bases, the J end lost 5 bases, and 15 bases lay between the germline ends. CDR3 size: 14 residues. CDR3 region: CASSPNLPGYGYTF. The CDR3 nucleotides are TGCGCCAGCAGCCCCAACCTACCAGGATATGGCTACACCTTC.

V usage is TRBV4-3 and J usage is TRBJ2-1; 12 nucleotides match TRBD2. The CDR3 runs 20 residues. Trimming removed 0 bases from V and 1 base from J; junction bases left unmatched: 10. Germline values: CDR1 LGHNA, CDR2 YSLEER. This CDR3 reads CASSQDLRTSGTVSYNEQFF. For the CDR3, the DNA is TGCGCCAGCAGCCAAGATCTTAGGACTAGCGGGACGGTGTCCTACAATGAGCAGTTCTTC.